The T cell receptor (beta chain) described here comes from a study of regulatory T cells in long-lasting Graves disease. The TCR beta library used iRepertoire HTBI primers with Arm-PCR amplification of CDR3. TCRdb reanalysed the multiplex PCR reads using MiXCR and keeps one entry per CDR3 protein. The sample has about 450,000 distinct CDR3 sequences, 14% seen once. After removal of 5 bases from V and 2 bases from J, the junction contained 7 bases not matched to a gene. CDR3 length: 14 residues. CDR1 SQVTM and CDR2 ANQGSEA come from the germline V gene. Study-level results: There were preferences for TRBV28, TRBJ1-2 and TRBJ2-5 in persistent disease.

The table lists this clonotype with many counts. Its antigen is not identified. The time point here: newly diagnosed GD, antithyroid drugs for less than 3 months. PBMC RNA served as the TCR library source. A blood draw put about 8.2 milliliters of peripheral blood into EDTA tubes. These data were likewise used in another study, on T cells in Graves' hyperthyroidism and ophthalmopathy. Per that study: Most thyroid clonotypes expanded above 0.001 were also detected in blood.

Sequenced material: peripheral blood mononuclear cells (PBMCs), taken at new diagnosis, from a patient treated with antithyroid drugs. The receptor comes from a woman between 50 and 59 years old with Graves disease. The chain employs TRBV29-1 and TRBJ2-7, with TRBD1 matching 9 bases. CDR3 bases: TGCAGCGTTCCCCGGGGACAGGGCACCTACGAGCAGTACTTC. Protein sequence: CSVPRGQGTYEQYF.